Presented here are 29 T cell receptor beta chains from one specimen sequenced in a study of T cells in Graves' hyperthyroidism and ophthalmopathy. TCR beta CDR3 regions were amplified from RNA transcripts. The HTBI primer set drove a first-round RT-PCR of the TCR CDR3. In TCRdb, the multiplex PCR reads were re-called with MiXCR into one record per CDR3 protein. The data contain hundreds of thousands of distinct CDR3 sequences, more than 15% of them singletons. The sequencing input was blood. Receptor source: a woman between 18 and 30 years old with Graves' hyperthyroidism that later progressed to Graves' ophthalmopathy.

This clonotype was counted at least ten times. The chain links TRBV20-1 to TRBJ1-6; TRBD1 matches at 12 bases. Per the germline V gene, CDR1 is DFQATT and CDR2 is SNEGSKA (reference sequence). The CDR3 is made up of 17 amino acids. With V trimmed by 1 base and J by 8 bases, 9 bases remained unmatched. CDR3: CSARADGTGGSYSPLHF. CDR3 coding DNA: TGCAGTGCTAGAGCGGACGGGACAGGGGGCTCTTATTCACCCCTCCACTTT.

This clonotype has ten or more counts. The V gene is TRBV11-3, the J gene TRBJ2-1, with 13 bases fitting TRBD2. Germline values: CDR1 SGHNT, CDR2 YENEEA. The CDR3 totals 16 residues. V dropped 5 bases and J dropped 8; count of bases not matched to a gene: 9. The CDR3 here is CASSQRTSGREDEQFF. In DNA, the CDR3 is TGTGCCAGCAGCCAGAGAACTAGCGGGAGGGAGGATGAGCAGTTCTTC. Filled out from reference TRBV11-3 and TRBJ2-1, the complete variable domain reads EAGVVQSPRYKIIEKKQPVAFWCNPISGHNTLYWYLQNLGQGPELLIRYENEEAVDDSQLPKDRFSAERLKGVDSTLKIQPAELGDSAVYLCASSQRTSGREDEQFFGPGTRLTVL.

V and J are TRBV19 and TRBJ2-7; D not resolved. The V end lost 3 bases, the J end lost 6 bases, and 12 bases lay between the germline ends. Per germline, CDR1 LNHDA and CDR2 SQIVND (reference sequence). The CDR3 sequence is 13 residues long. The CDR3 DNA is TGTGCCAGTAGTATTGACCCATATACCGAGCAGTACTTC. This gives the protein CASSIDPYTEQYF.

This clonotype was recorded many times. The V call is TRBV28, the J call TRBJ1-2, with D unresolved. This CDR3 is 14 amino acids long. Germline loops: CDR1 MDHEN, CDR2 SYDVKM. V gave up 8 bases and J gave up 2 bases, with 15 bases separating them. CDR3 in amino acids: CASGSRNTNYGYTF. In DNA form, the CDR3 reads TGTGCCAGCGGCTCCCGGAACACGAACTATGGCTACACCTTC.

The rearrangement joins TRBV7-2 to TRBJ2-3; maybe TRBD1 (5 bases). The germline V gene has CDR1 SGHTA and CDR2 FQGNSA. The CDR3 has 16 amino acids. Trimming cost V 1 base and J 0 bases, with 11 bases left between them. The CDR3 DNA is TGTGCCAGCAGCTTAGTAGGACAAGCTAGCACAGATACGCAGTATTTT. This encodes CASSLVGQASTDTQYF.

The chain employs TRBV29-1 and TRBJ2-5; weak D call: TRBD2 (6 bases). CDR3 length: 15 amino acids. The germline CDR1 and CDR2 sequences are SQVTM and ANQGSEA. V lost 7 bases to trimming and J lost 4 bases, with 22 bases between them. For the CDR3, the DNA is TGCAGCGGCGAGAAGGGGCTAGCGACGGGAGAGACCCAGTACTTC. Translating gives CSGEKGLATGETQYF.

This clonotype has ten or more counts. The DNA for the CDR3 is TGTGCCAGCAGTTCCCGACAGACGAGCTCCTACAATGAGCAGTTCTTC. Translation: CASSSRQTSSYNEQFF. V usage is TRBV27 and J usage is TRBJ2-1; TRBD1 is a possible D gene (5 bases). The germline gives CDR1 MNHEY, CDR2 SMNVEV (reference sequence). V lost 4 bases and J 0 bases, leaving 13 bases between the germline ends. This CDR3 comprises 16 residues.

This clonotype was picked up many times. This chain joins TRBV27 and TRBJ2-7; D gene ambiguous. Looked up from germline, CDR1 is MNHEY and CDR2 is SMNVEV (reference sequence). CDR3 length equals 13 residues. With 3 bases removed from V and 6 bases from J, the gap between germline ends came to 12 bases. The CDR3 spells CASSLGRWSEQYF. CDR3 DNA sequence: TGTGCCAGCAGTTTGGGCAGGTGGAGCGAGCAGTACTTC.

The sample holds many counts of this clonotype. This chain joins TRBV12-3 or TRBV12-4 and TRBJ1-1; D gene uncertain. V lost 5 bases to trimming and J lost 2 bases, with 9 bases between them. The CDR3 loop spans 13 amino acids. The CDR3 DNA reads as TGTGCCAGCAGTGCCCGACAAAACACTGAAGCTTTCTTT. Its protein is CASSARQNTEAFF.

The sample holds one count of this clonotype. The chain joins TRBV30 to TRBJ2-7; unclear D gene. Trimming took off 0 bases at V and 5 bases at J, with 14 bases between the two ends. The CDR3 is 14 residues long. The germline V gene encodes CDR1 GTSNPN and CDR2 SVGIG (reference sequence). The CDR3 bases are TGTGCCTGGAGTGTATTTTCGGAAGGACACGAGCAGTACTTC. This sequence encodes CAWSVFSEGHEQYF. The full variable domain, in which reference TRBV30 and TRBJ2-7 provide the parts outside the CDR3, is SQTIHQWPATLVQPVGSPLSLECTVEGTSNPNLYWYRQAAGRGLQLLFYSVGIGQISSEVPQNLSASRPQDRQFILSSKKLLLSDSGFYLCAWSVFSEGHEQYFGPGTRLTVT.

The table lists this clonotype with many counts. The chain has TRBV12-3 or TRBV12-4 and TRBJ1-5, with a weak D call TRBD1 (6 bases). With 6 bases removed from V and 0 bases from J, the gap between germline ends came to 9 bases. The CDR3 runs 14 residues. This chain's CDR3 is CASRRDISNQPQHF. The CDR3, as DNA: TGTGCCAGCAGGCGGGACATTAGCAATCAGCCCCAGCATTTT.

The rearrangement uses TRBV14 and TRBJ2-1, with 7 bases matching TRBD2. Trimming at V came to 0 bases and at J to 6 bases, leaving 14 bases not matched to a gene. Germline V gives CDR1 SGHDN, CDR2 FVKESK. The CDR3 sequence is 18 residues long. Written as DNA, the CDR3 is TGTGCCAGCAGCCAAGAGTCTCAGGGAGGGGACCTAATCAATGAGCAGTTCTTC. Translating gives CASSQESQGGDLINEQFF. The full variable domain, in which reference TRBV14 and TRBJ2-1 provide the parts outside the CDR3, is EAGVTQFPSHSVIEKGQTVTLRCDPISGHDNLYWYRRVMGKEIKFLLHFVKESKQDESGMPNNRFLAERTGGTYSTLKVQPAELEDSGVYFCASSQESQGGDLINEQFFGPGTRLTVL.

This clonotype was seen ten or more times. The V gene is TRBV28, the J gene TRBJ2-1; 8 bases line up with TRBD2. CDR3 length: 15 amino acids. From germline, CDR1 is MDHEN and CDR2 SYDVKM. J gave up 3 bases and V 2 bases, and 3 bases lay outside the gene matches. The CDR3 reads CASSLMREDYNEQFF. The DNA for the CDR3 is TGTGCCAGCAGTTTAATGCGGGAGGACTACAATGAGCAGTTCTTC. The full variable domain, rest sourced from reference TRBV28 and TRBJ2-1, is DVKVTQSSRYLVKRTGEKVFLECVQDMDHENMFWYRQDPGLGLRLIYFSYDVKMKEKGDIPEGYSVSREKKERFSLILESASTNQTSMYLCASSLMREDYNEQFFGPGTRLTVL.

This clonotype has ten or more counts. The chain has TRBV7-8 and TRBJ1-1; 10 positions agree with TRBD1. J lost 3 bases, V lost 4 bases, and 5 bases had no gene match. The germline gives CDR1 SGHVS, CDR2 FQNEAQ. The CDR3 is 15 residues long. Written as DNA, the CDR3 is TGTGCCAGCAGCTCAAGGGGACAGGGGCACACTGAAGCTTTCTTT. This encodes CASSSRGQGHTEAFF.

In this sample, this clonotype turned up many times. This chain joins TRBV29-1 and TRBJ2-5; D not resolved. Trimming left V 2 bases short and J 3 bases short, with 10 bases between. Germline V lookup: CDR1 SQVTM, CDR2 ANQGSEA. The CDR3 sequence is 13 residues long. The CDR3 bases are TGCAGCGTTGAAAAGCAATTAAAAGAGACCCAGTACTTC. Its protein product is CSVEKQLKETQYF.

This clonotype was counted a few times. The rearrangement joins TRBV20-1 to TRBJ1-4; no firm D call. Germline V CDR1 and CDR2: DFQATT, SNEGSKA (reference sequence). The CDR3 loop spans 11 amino acids. V gave up 0 bases and J gave up 8 bases, with 4 bases separating them. CDR3 sequence reads: CSARDGEKLFF. In DNA, the CDR3 is TGCAGTGCTAGAGATGGGGAAAAACTGTTTTTT.

This clonotype was seen at least ten times. The chain recombines TRBV14 with TRBJ2-7; 8 bases map to TRBD1. The CDR3 sequence is 15 residues long. With 2 bases clipped from V and 2 bases from J, the junction kept 5 bases outside the gene matches. CDR1 SGHDN and CDR2 FVKESK come from the germline V gene. The CDR3 sequence: CASSQLLTGAYEQYF. The CDR3 region has the DNA TGTGCCAGCAGCCAACTTTTGACAGGGGCCTACGAGCAGTACTTC.

This clonotype showed up many times. The chain couples TRBV6-2 or TRBV6-3 to TRBJ2-7; 7 positions agree with TRBD1. CDR1 and CDR2 from the germline V gene are MNHEY and SVGEGT. The J segment lost 4 bases and the V segment lost 5 bases, leaving 17 bases of the junction unmatched. CDR3 length equals 17 residues. The CDR3 loop reads CASSESQGSRGFYEQYF. CDR3 bases: TGTGCCAGCAGTGAATCACAGGGAAGCAGGGGGTTTTACGAGCAGTACTTC.

The chain combines TRBV4-1 with TRBJ1-4; possibly TRBD1 for D (5 bases). CDR3 length equals 14 residues. The germline V gene encodes CDR1 MGHRA and CDR2 YSYEKL. Trimming left V 1 base short and J 5 bases short, with 8 bases between. The CDR3 sequence: CASSQAWGNEKLFF. CDR3 nucleotides: TGCGCCAGCAGCCAAGCCTGGGGCAATGAAAAACTGTTTTTT.

This clonotype was seen many times. The V and J genes are TRBV27 and TRBJ2-3, with D hard to call. Germline values: CDR1 MNHEY, CDR2 SMNVEV (reference sequence). V lost 2 bases, J lost 2 bases, and 5 bases lay in between. The CDR3 length is 13 residues. DNA of the CDR3: TGTGCCAGCAGTTTACAGGTCACAGATACGCAGTATTTT. Translating it yields CASSLQVTDTQYF.

The chain employs TRBV6-2 or TRBV6-3 and TRBJ2-2; a weak D match, TRBD1 (6 bases). Germline CDR1 MNHEY, CDR2 SVGEGT. CDR3 length: 17 residues. V lost 4 bases and J 1 base, leaving 16 bases between the germline ends. Here the CDR3 DNA reads TGTGCCAGCAGTTTTTTTACAGGGCGGCTGAACACCGGGGAGCTGTTTTTT. Translation: CASSFFTGRLNTGELFF.

This clonotype was counted at least ten times. The chain employs TRBV28 and TRBJ1-2; D remains ambiguous. Germline lookup yields CDR1 MDHEN and CDR2 SYDVKM. The CDR3 runs 15 residues. Trimming removed 5 bases at V and 3 bases at J, with 16 bases between. In DNA form, the CDR3 reads TGTGCCAGCAGTCCACCCCTGTTAGGCGACTATGGCTACACCTTC. Its translation is CASSPPLLGDYGYTF.

The chain uses TRBV28 and TRBJ1-1, with D maybe TRBD1 (5 bases). Germline V gene lookup returns CDR1 MDHEN and CDR2 SYDVKM. The CDR3 is 8 residues long. V shed 8 bases and J shed 10 bases, with 5 bases lying between them. In nucleotides, the CDR3 is TGTGCCAGCGGGGGAGCTTTCTTT. It translates to CASGGAFF. Full variable domain (missing parts from reference TRBV28 and TRBJ1-1): DVKVTQSSRYLVKRTGEKVFLECVQDMDHENMFWYRQDPGLGLRLIYFSYDVKMKEKGDIPEGYSVSREKKERFSLILESASTNQTSMYLCASGGAFFGQGTRLTVV.

This clonotype appeared many times. This rearrangement joins TRBV28 to TRBJ2-7; 11 bases are shared with TRBD2. The CDR3 runs 14 residues. Trimming cost V 7 bases and J 6 bases; bases outside gene matches: 8. The V gene's germline CDR1 is MDHEN and CDR2 SYDVKM. The CDR3 DNA reads as TGTGCCAGCAAAACGACTAGCGGGAAAGGCGAGCAGTACTTC. Translated: CASKTTSGKGEQYF. Based on the CDR3 plus reference TRBV28 and TRBJ2-7, the full variable domain is DVKVTQSSRYLVKRTGEKVFLECVQDMDHENMFWYRQDPGLGLRLIYFSYDVKMKEKGDIPEGYSVSREKKERFSLILESASTNQTSMYLCASKTTSGKGEQYFGPGTRLTVT.

This clonotype was found a few times. The chain uses TRBV4-1 and TRBJ2-1, with a tentative D call TRBD2 (5 bases). The CDR3 runs 14 residues. Germline CDR1 and CDR2: MGHRA and YSYEKL. V lost 3 bases, J lost 8 bases, and 14 bases lay in between. CDR3 in amino acids: CASSHREPRDEQFF. In DNA form, the CDR3 reads TGCGCCAGCAGCCATCGGGAACCAAGAGATGAGCAGTTCTTC.

This clonotype was recorded a few times. The chain uses TRBV15 and TRBJ2-1, with 8 bases that match TRBD1. Germline V CDR1 and CDR2: LNHNV, YYDKDF (reference sequence). This CDR3 is built from 14 residues. The V segment lost 0 bases and the J segment 7 bases; nucleotides outside the gene matches: 2. The CDR3 loop reads CATSRDRGQNEQFF. For the CDR3, the DNA is TGTGCCACCAGCAGAGACAGGGGGCAAAATGAGCAGTTCTTC.

This clonotype was seen more than once but under ten times. The gene calls are TRBV7-9 and TRBJ2-1; 10 positions match TRBD2. Germline loops: CDR1 SEHNR, CDR2 FQNEAQ (reference sequence). Trimming removed 5 bases from V and 7 bases from J; junction bases left unmatched: 5. The CDR3 has 14 amino acids. CDR3 nucleotides: TGTGCCAGCAGCACGAGCGGGAGGGGTAATGAGCAGTTCTTC. It is translated as CASSTSGRGNEQFF.

This clonotype was counted at least ten times. This chain joins TRBV28 and TRBJ2-7; TRBD2 aligns across 7 bases. The CDR3 is made up of 17 amino acids. Germline V CDR1 and CDR2: MDHEN, SYDVKM. The V segment lost 6 bases and the J segment 1 base; nucleotides outside the gene matches: 15. CDR3 sequence: CASRPTLRDYTSYEQYF. The CDR3 coding sequence is TGTGCCAGCAGGCCAACTCTCCGGGACTATACATCCTACGAGCAGTACTTC.

This clonotype occurred many times. The V call is TRBV2, the J call TRBJ1-6; D perhaps matches TRBD1 (5 bases). Trimming stripped 7 bases from V and 4 bases from J, with 14 bases between. The CDR3 totals 15 residues. Germline V CDR1 and CDR2: SNHLY, FYNNEI. The CDR3, as DNA: TGTGCCAGCACCCTCGGGCAGGGTTATAATTCACCCCTCCACTTT. It translates to CASTLGQGYNSPLHF.